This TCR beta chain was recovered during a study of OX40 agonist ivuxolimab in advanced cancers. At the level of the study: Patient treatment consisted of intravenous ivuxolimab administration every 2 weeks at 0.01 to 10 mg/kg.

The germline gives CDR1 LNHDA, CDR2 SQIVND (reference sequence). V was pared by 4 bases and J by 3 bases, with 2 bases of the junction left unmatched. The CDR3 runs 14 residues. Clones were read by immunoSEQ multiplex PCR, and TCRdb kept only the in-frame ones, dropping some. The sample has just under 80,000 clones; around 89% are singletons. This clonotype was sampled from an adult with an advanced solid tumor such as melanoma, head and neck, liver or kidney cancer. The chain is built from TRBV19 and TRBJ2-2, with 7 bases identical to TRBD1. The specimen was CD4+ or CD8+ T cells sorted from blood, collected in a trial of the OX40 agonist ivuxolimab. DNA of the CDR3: TGTGCCAGTAGTAGAGGGACAGACACCGGGGAGCTGTTTTTT. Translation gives CASSRGTDTGELFF.